The clone carrying this T cell receptor beta chain appeared once. The antigen remains undetermined. The CDR3 totals 15 residues. CDR1 and CDR2 (germline): MNHEY, SVGAGI. V was pared by 4 bases and J by 1 base, with 1 base of the junction left unmatched. The data originate from a study of blood T cells in healthy people across ages. The study, taken as a whole, reports: The CMV status of each donor remained undetermined, and this could have confounded shifts in expanded clonotypes. Diversity was higher, and naive CD4+ cells more numerous, in long-lived donors than in aged donors.

It was with a sample-barcoded 5' primer and a J-beta primer mix that a second PCR of about 7 to 12 cycles was run. All cDNA molecules were each tagged by a template-switch adaptor with 12 random nucleotides. The yield of each sample was at least 3 million CDR3-containing paired-end reads. TCRdb redid the calling of the 5' RACE reads with MiXCR, one entry per CDR3 protein. The table records 650,000 to 800,000 distinct CDR3 sequences, around two fifths of them present only once. The origin of this receptor is a man in his sixties in good health. The J gene is TRBJ2-2, the V gene TRBV6-5; 9 bases are a match to TRBD1. Sample: blood. The DNA of the CDR3 is TGTGCCAGCAGTTCGGACAGGGGGAACACCGGGGAGCTGTTTTTT. It translates to CASSSDRGNTGELFF.